The 16 T cell receptor beta chains presented below share a single source sample, sequenced in a study of blood T cell repertoires in COVID-19. Generated by immunoSEQ multiplex PCR, the TCRdb table keeps only in-frame clones and is missing some. This sample yields 35,000 to 40,000 clones, of which 80% to 90% are seen a single time; around 1.6% belongs to the top ten. Sequencing used peripheral blood. All receptors derive from a man aged 55 to 70 with COVID-19, enrolled during active disease.

The rearrangement uses TRBV9 and TRBJ2-3, with TRBD2 identical over 7 bases. The V and J ends lost 0 bases and 4 bases, in that order; junction bases with no gene match: 2. Germline V gene lookup returns CDR1 SGDLS and CDR2 YYNGEE. This CDR3 contains 14 residues. In nucleotides, the CDR3 is TGTGCCAGCAGCGTAGGCGGGAGTGCAGATACGCAGTATTTT. This gives the protein CASSVGGSADTQYF.

V is TRBV7-9 and J is TRBJ1-2; 7 bases are shared with TRBD1. The CDR3 extends over 17 amino acids. Germline CDR1 reads SEHNR; CDR2 reads FQNEAQ (reference sequence). With V trimmed by 1 base and J by 4 bases, 12 bases remained unmatched. DNA of the CDR3: TGTGCCAGCAGCTTAGGGTTTGAGGACAGGTCAAGCTATGGCTACACCTTC. Protein sequence: CASSLGFEDRSSYGYTF.

CDR3 in DNA: TGTGCCAGCAGCTTCGGCTTAGGGGCCGGGGAGCTGTTTTTT. Translating it yields CASSFGLGAGELFF. The rearrangement joins TRBV11-3 to TRBJ2-2; a weak D match, TRBD1 (5 bases). V was shortened by 3 bases and J by 6 bases, with 11 bases between the two germline ends. The CDR3 is made up of 14 amino acids. Germline CDR1 is SGHNT and CDR2 is YENEEA.

V and J are TRBV6-6 and TRBJ1-5; possible D gene TRBD1, 6 bases. The ends were cut back, 5 bases at V and 7 bases at J, with 15 bases in the middle. Germline-derived CDR1 and CDR2 are MNHNY and SVGAGI (reference sequence). There are 14 residues in the CDR3. CDR3 sequence reads: CASSTPGEEQPQHF. The CDR3 DNA follows: TGTGCCAGCAGTACCCCAGGGGAAGAACAGCCCCAGCATTTT.

This clone was detected a few times. The V call is TRBV5-6, the J call TRBJ2-3; tentatively, D is TRBD2 (6 bases). This CDR3 comprises 14 residues. Between the trimmed V and J ends, which lost 4 bases and 2 bases, there was a span of 11 bases. Germline lookup yields CDR1 SGHDT and CDR2 YYEEEE. The CDR3 sequence: CASSPGLYTDTQYF. The CDR3 region has the DNA TGTGCCAGCAGCCCGGGACTTTACACAGATACGCAGTATTTT.

V usage is TRBV5-1 and J usage is TRBJ2-7; TRBD1 matches 10 bases. CDR3 length: 13 amino acids. Germline V gene sequence: CDR1 SGHRS, CDR2 YFSETQ. With V trimmed by 4 bases and J by 7 bases, 5 bases remained unmatched. The DNA for the CDR3 is TGCGCCAGCAGCCCGAGGACAGGGGGAGAGCAGTACTTC. It is translated as CASSPRTGGEQYF.

The rearrangement links TRBV3-1 (or the pseudogene TRBV3-2) to TRBJ2-7; 10 nucleotides align to TRBD2. Germline assignment: CDR1 LGHDT and CDR2 YNNKEL (reference sequence). This CDR3 comprises 15 residues. The ends lost 8 bases at V and 3 bases at J; junction bases unmatched: 10. For the CDR3, the DNA is TGTGCCAGCGGATCCCGAGGACTAGCGGACTACGAGCAGTACTTC. Its translation is CASGSRGLADYEQYF.

The chain uses TRBV9 and TRBJ2-1; TRBD2 matches 11 bases. CDR1 and CDR2 from the germline V gene are SGDLS and YYNGEE. Trimming took 3 bases from V and 6 from J; bases not matched to a gene: 8. This CDR3 spans 16 amino acids. Here the CDR3 DNA reads TGTGCCAGCAGCGCCTCCGGGACTAGCGGTATCAATGAGCAGTTCTTC. Translating it yields CASSASGTSGINEQFF.

This rearrangement joins TRBV2 to TRBJ2-7; 14 positions match TRBD2. This CDR3 has 18 amino acids. With V trimmed by 11 bases and J by 6 bases, 21 bases remained unmatched. CDR1 is SNHLY and CDR2 is FYNNEI in the germline V gene. CDR3 DNA sequence: TGTGCCCGCGGGGGGGGGACCGCATCGACTAGCGGGAGGGGCGAGCAGTACTTC. Translated, it gives CARGGGTASTSGRGEQYF.

This clone came up once. The chain combines TRBV3-1 (or the pseudogene TRBV3-2) with TRBJ2-1; possible D gene TRBD1, 6 bases. Germline CDR1 and CDR2: LGHDT and YNNKEL (reference sequence). Trimming left V 4 bases short and J 6 bases short, with 10 bases between. The CDR3 consists of 13 residues. The CDR3 spells CASSPRGGNEQFF. CDR3 nucleotides: TGTGCCAGCAGCCCTAGAGGGGGCAATGAGCAGTTCTTC.

V is TRBV4-3 and J is TRBJ1-5, with D tentatively TRBD1 (6 bases). Germline CDR1 is LGHNA and CDR2 is YSLEER. Trimming took 0 bases from V and 4 from J, leaving 22 bases between them. The CDR3 runs to 19 residues. DNA for the CDR3: TGCGCCAGCAGCCAAGATTGGGGGGGCAGAGCGGCCCAAAATCAGCCCCAGCATTTT. This encodes CASSQDWGGRAAQNQPQHF.

The rearrangement joins TRBV5-5 to TRBJ1-4; 7 bases line up with TRBD1. The CDR3 spans 15 residues. The V segment lost 5 bases and the J segment 3 bases; nucleotides outside the gene matches: 7. The V gene's germline CDR1 is SGHKS and CDR2 YYEKEE (reference sequence). This CDR3 is CASRRDSVPNEKLFF. CDR3 coding DNA: TGTGCCAGCAGGCGGGACAGCGTCCCTAATGAAAAACTGTTTTTT. Filled out from reference TRBV5-5 and TRBJ1-4, the complete variable domain reads DAGVTQSPTHLIKTRGQQVTLRCSPISGHKSVSWYQQVLGQGPQFIFQYYEKEERGRGNFPDRFSARQFPNYSSELNVNALLLGDSALYLCASRRDSVPNEKLFFGSGTQLSVL.

This chain connects TRBV7-2 to TRBJ1-5, with D hard to call. Per germline, CDR1 SGHTA and CDR2 FQGNSA. The CDR3 consists of 13 residues. Trimming cost V 4 bases and J 3 bases, with 7 bases left between them. The CDR3 loop reads CASSSTHNQPQHF. The CDR3 DNA follows: TGTGCCAGCAGCTCAACACACAATCAGCCCCAGCATTTT.

J is TRBJ1-3 and V is TRBV7-9; unclear D gene. Germline CDR1 SEHNR, CDR2 FQNEAQ (reference sequence). The V gene lost 5 bases and the J gene lost 0 bases, with 8 bases spanning the gap. This CDR3 contains 14 residues. The CDR3 DNA reads TGTGCCAGCAGCCCGTCGGGCTCTGGAAACACCATATATTTT. It yields the protein CASSPSGSGNTIYF. Based on the CDR3 plus reference TRBV7-9 and TRBJ1-3, the full variable domain is DTGVSQNPRHKITKRGQNVTFRCDPISEHNRLYWYRQTLGQGPEFLTYFQNEAQLEKSRLLSDRFSAERPKGSFSTLEIQRTEQGDSAMYLCASSPSGSGNTIYFGEGSWLTVV.

V and J are TRBV6-1 and TRBJ1-5, with a weak D call TRBD1 (6 bases). Between the trimmed V and J ends, which lost 7 bases and 0 bases, there was a span of 10 bases. The germline CDR1 and CDR2 sequences are MNHNS and SASEGT. The CDR3 runs to 14 residues. The DNA for the CDR3 is TGTGCCAGCACTCCCAGGGGTAGCAATCAGCCCCAGCATTTT. Residues: CASTPRGSNQPQHF.

V gene TRBV5-6 combines with J gene TRBJ1-2, with 8 nucleotides matching TRBD1. This CDR3 is 12 amino acids long. J was trimmed by 6 bases and V by 3 bases; bases with no gene match: 1. Per germline, CDR1 SGHDT and CDR2 YYEEEE. CDR3 in DNA: TGTGCCAGCAGCTGGGACAGGAATGGCTACACCTTC. Its translation: CASSWDRNGYTF.